This TCR beta chain was profiled in a study of identical twins. TCRdb ran MiXCR on the 5' RACE reads and lists one entry per CDR3 protein. In the table there are roughly 770,000 distinct CDR3 sequences, approximately 18% of which are singletons. The CDR3 spans 13 residues. Trimming took off 3 bases at V and 1 base at J, with 6 bases between the two ends. The germline V gene encodes CDR1 LNHDA and CDR2 SQIVND (reference sequence). The same data also contributed to another study, on T cells expressing NK-cell markers.

Sequenced input: PBMCs. The chain joins TRBV19 to TRBJ2-5; no clear D gene. The TCR comes from a woman aged 18 to 35 in good health. CDR3: CASSITVQETQYF. The CDR3 region has the DNA TGTGCCAGTAGTATCACAGTCCAAGAGACCCAGTACTTC.